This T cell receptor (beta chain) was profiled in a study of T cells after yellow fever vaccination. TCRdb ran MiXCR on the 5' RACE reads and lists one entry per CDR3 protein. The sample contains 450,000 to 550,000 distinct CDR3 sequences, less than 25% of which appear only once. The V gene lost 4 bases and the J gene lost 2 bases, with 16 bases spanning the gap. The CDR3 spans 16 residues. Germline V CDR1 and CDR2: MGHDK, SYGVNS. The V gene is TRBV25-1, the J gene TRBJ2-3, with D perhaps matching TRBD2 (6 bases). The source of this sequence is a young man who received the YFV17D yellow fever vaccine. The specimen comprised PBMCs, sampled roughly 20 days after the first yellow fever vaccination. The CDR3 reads CASSAALAAFTDTQYF. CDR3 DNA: TGTGCCAGCAGTGCGGCCTTAGCGGCTTTCACAGATACGCAGTATTTT.